This TCR beta chain was documented in a study of CD8+ T cells in alopecia areata. Study context: Administration of oral tofacitinib to treated patients was at 5 to 10 mg twice daily. The protocol delivered tofacitinib for 6 to 18 months, then withdrew it for 6 months.

Regarding the study as a whole: Clonality was higher in lesional than normal scalp, especially in alopecia totalis/universalis.

For this clone: What it recognizes is unknown.

V was pared by 6 bases and J by 4 bases, with 12 bases between. The germline V gene encodes CDR1 MNHNS and CDR2 SASEGT. CDR3 length equals 13 residues. RNA, once extracted, was reverse transcribed into cDNA for use as the sequencing template. The repertoire was sequenced with immunoSEQ multiplex PCR; TCRdb's copy has only in-frame clones and lacks some. The sample contains 250,000 or so clones, 67% of which appear only once. The sequence was collected from a human donor with alopecia areata. This sequence joins TRBV6-1 and TRBJ1-1, with D possibly TRBD1 on 6 matching bases. The sequencing here drew on CD4+ T cells sorted from blood, taken at week 0. CDR3 bases: TGTGCCAGCAGCCAACAGGGAATCACTGAAGCTTTCTTT. Translated, it gives CASSQQGITEAFF.